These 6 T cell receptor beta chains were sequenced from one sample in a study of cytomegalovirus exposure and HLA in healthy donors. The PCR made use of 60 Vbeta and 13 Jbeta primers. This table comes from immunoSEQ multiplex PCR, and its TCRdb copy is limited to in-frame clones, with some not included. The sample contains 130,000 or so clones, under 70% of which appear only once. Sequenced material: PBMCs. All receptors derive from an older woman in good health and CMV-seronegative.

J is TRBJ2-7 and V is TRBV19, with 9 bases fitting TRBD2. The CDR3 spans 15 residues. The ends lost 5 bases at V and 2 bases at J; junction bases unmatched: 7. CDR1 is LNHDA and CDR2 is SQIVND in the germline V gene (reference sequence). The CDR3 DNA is TGTGCCAGTAGTCCCGGACTAGCGAGGGCCTACGAGCAGTACTTC. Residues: CASSPGLARAYEQYF.

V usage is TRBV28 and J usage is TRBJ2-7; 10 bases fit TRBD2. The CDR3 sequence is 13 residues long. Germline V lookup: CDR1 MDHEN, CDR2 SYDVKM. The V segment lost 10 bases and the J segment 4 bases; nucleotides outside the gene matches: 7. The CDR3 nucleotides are TGTGCCACATCCGGGACTAGCGTGTACGAGCAGTACTTC. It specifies CATSGTSVYEQYF.

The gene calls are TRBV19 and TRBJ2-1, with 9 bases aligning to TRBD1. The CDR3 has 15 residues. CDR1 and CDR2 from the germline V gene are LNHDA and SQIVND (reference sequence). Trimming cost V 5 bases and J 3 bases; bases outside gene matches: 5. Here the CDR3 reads CASSQPGQGYNEQFF. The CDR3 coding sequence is TGTGCCAGTAGTCAACCGGGACAGGGCTACAATGAGCAGTTCTTC.

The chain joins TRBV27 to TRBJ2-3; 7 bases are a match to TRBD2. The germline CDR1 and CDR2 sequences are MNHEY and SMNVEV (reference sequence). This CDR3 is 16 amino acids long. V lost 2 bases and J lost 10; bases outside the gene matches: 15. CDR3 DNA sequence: TGTGCCAGCAGTTTAAGGGGAGGGACTACCCCCCCCGCGCAGTATTTT. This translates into CASSLRGGTTPPAQYF.

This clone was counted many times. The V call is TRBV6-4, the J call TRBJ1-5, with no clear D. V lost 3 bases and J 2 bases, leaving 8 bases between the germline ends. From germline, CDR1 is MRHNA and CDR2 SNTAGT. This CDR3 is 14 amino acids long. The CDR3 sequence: CASSDGRGNQPQHF. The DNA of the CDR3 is TGTGCCAGCAGTGATGGGAGGGGCAATCAGCCCCAGCATTTT.

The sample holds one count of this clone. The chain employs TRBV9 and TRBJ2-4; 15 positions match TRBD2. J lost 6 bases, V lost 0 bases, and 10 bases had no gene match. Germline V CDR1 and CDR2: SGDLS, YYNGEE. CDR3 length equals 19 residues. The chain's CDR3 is CASSVDLGLAGGHGNIQYF. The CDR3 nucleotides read TGTGCCAGCAGCGTAGATCTCGGACTAGCGGGGGGGCATGGAAACATTCAGTACTTC.